The 32 T cell receptor beta chains reported below all come from one sample, sequenced in a study of CD8 T cells in ankylosing spondylitis. Antigens for these TCRs are unknown. Findings and caveats of the study: There was a TCR beta motif, made of eight highly homologous variants, that appeared characteristic of ankylosing spondylitis blood.

One entry per CDR3 protein, called by TCRdb with MiXCR from the 5' RACE reads. Here the sample spans around 890,000 distinct CDR3 sequences, approximately 12% being singletons. Sequenced sample: blood, either unsorted or a sorted T cell fraction (not recorded which). The receptors originated from a male donor with ankylosing spondylitis.

This clonotype has just a few counts. The chain links TRBV20-1 to TRBJ2-2, with a possible D match to TRBD2 (6 bases). Looked up from germline, CDR1 is DFQATT and CDR2 is SNEGSKA (reference sequence). V was trimmed by 3 bases and J by 4 bases, leaving 15 bases between them. This CDR3 has 15 residues. The CDR3 sequence: CSARPSGLVTGELFF. The CDR3 DNA reads TGCAGTGCTAGGCCGAGCGGGCTCGTCACCGGGGAGCTGTTTTTT.

This clonotype was picked up many times. V gene TRBV20-1 combines with J gene TRBJ1-2, with D possibly TRBD1 on 5 matching bases. Germline CDR1 reads DFQATT; CDR2 reads SNEGSKA (reference sequence). The V end lost 5 bases, the J end lost 2 bases, and 9 bases lay between the germline ends. There are 12 residues in the CDR3. The CDR3, as DNA: TGCAGTGCTCCAGAGGGGAACTATGGCTACACCTTC. Amino acid sequence: CSAPEGNYGYTF.

V and J are TRBV7-9 and TRBJ2-1; TRBD2 agrees at 12 bases. Germline trimming cut 1 base from V and 1 base from J; bases unmatched to any gene: 2. The germline V gene has CDR1 SEHNR and CDR2 FQNEAQ (reference sequence). This CDR3 is built from 17 residues. CDR3 residues: CASSLGTSGGSYNEQFF. The CDR3 DNA reads as TGTGCCAGCAGCTTAGGAACTAGCGGGGGGTCCTACAATGAGCAGTTCTTC.

The chain has TRBV7-3 and TRBJ2-5; D possibly corresponds to TRBD1 (6 bases). The CDR3 has 13 amino acids. Deletions cut 5 bases from V and 4 bases from J, with 11 bases between. Per germline, CDR1 SGHTA and CDR2 FQGTGA. The CDR3 DNA is TGTGCCAGCAGCCCGGGACACGGAGAGACCCAGTACTTC. It codes for CASSPGHGETQYF.

This clonotype has a count of ten or more. The chain is built from TRBV27 and TRBJ2-3; 16 bases match TRBD2. Germline CDR1 MNHEY, CDR2 SMNVEV (reference sequence). The CDR3 has 19 amino acids. After removal of 9 bases from V and 1 base from J, the junction contained 13 bases not matched to a gene. The CDR3 sequence is CASDLPGLAGGGGTDTQYF. DNA for the CDR3: TGTGCCAGTGATCTCCCGGGACTAGCGGGAGGGGGCGGCACAGATACGCAGTATTTT.

This clonotype showed up many times. This chain connects TRBV20-1 to TRBJ2-7; no definite D call. V shed 4 bases and J shed 3 bases, with 10 bases lying between them. Germline assignment: CDR1 DFQATT and CDR2 SNEGSKA (reference sequence). This CDR3 contains 12 residues. The CDR3 nucleotides are TGCAGTGCTAAATTGGACGGCTACGAGCAGTACTTC. Its translation is CSAKLDGYEQYF.

The chain is built from TRBV6-1 and TRBJ1-3; D is unresolved. CDR3 size: 12 residues. From germline, CDR1 is MNHNS and CDR2 SASEGT. Trimming cost V 3 bases and J 4 bases, with 4 bases left between them. The CDR3 DNA is TGTGCCAGCAGTGAGGAGGGAAACACCATATATTTT. This translates into CASSEEGNTIYF.

This chain links TRBV5-5 with TRBJ2-7; D unclear. Between the trimmed V and J ends, which lost 2 bases and 2 bases, there was a span of 11 bases. CDR3 length equals 14 residues. Germline loops: CDR1 SGHKS, CDR2 YYEKEE (reference sequence). The CDR3 DNA reads as TGTGCCAGCAGCTTCCGAATACTTACCTACGAGCAGTACTTC. This codes for CASSFRILTYEQYF. Variable domain in full (rest from reference TRBV5-5 and TRBJ2-7): DAGVTQSPTHLIKTRGQQVTLRCSPISGHKSVSWYQQVLGQGPQFIFQYYEKEERGRGNFPDRFSARQFPNYSSELNVNALLLGDSALYLCASSFRILTYEQYFGPGTRLTVT.

This rearrangement joins TRBV7-9 to TRBJ2-1; TRBD2 aligns across 8 bases. Unmatched junction bases numbered 9, after V lost 0 bases and J lost 8 bases. The CDR3 extends over 16 amino acids. CDR1 is SEHNR and CDR2 is FQNEAQ in the germline V gene (reference sequence). CDR3 sequence reads: CASSLAVGTRGDEQFF. CDR3 in DNA: TGTGCCAGCAGCTTAGCAGTTGGGACTAGAGGGGATGAGCAGTTCTTC.

The rearrangement uses TRBV20-1 and TRBJ2-1, with 9 bases matching TRBD2. Germline CDR1 reads DFQATT; CDR2 reads SNEGSKA (reference sequence). Trimming cost V 4 bases and J 4 bases; bases outside gene matches: 11. This CDR3 contains 16 residues. DNA of the CDR3: TGCAGTGCTACTCTTAGCGGGAGCTCGAAGTACAATGAGCAGTTCTTC. This sequence encodes CSATLSGSSKYNEQFF.

The chain recombines TRBV30 with TRBJ2-5; D is perhaps TRBD1 or TRBD2 (5 bases each). Trimming cost V 5 bases and J 4 bases, with 14 bases left between them. This CDR3 contains 13 residues. The germline V gene has CDR1 GTSNPN and CDR2 SVGIG (reference sequence). The CDR3 reads CAWAGTLGETQYF. The CDR3 DNA reads as TGTGCCTGGGCCGGGACCCTTGGAGAGACCCAGTACTTC.

In its sample, this clonotype was seen many times. The junction departs from germline at one end; a sequencing error may be responsible. The V gene is TRBV5-1, the J gene TRBJ1-5, with 7 bases aligning to TRBD1. The germline V gene has CDR1 SGHRS and CDR2 YFSETQ. The CDR3 covers 14 residues. The CDR3 bases are TGTGCCAGCAGTTTAGGGGCAGGGGGTCAGCCCCAGCATTTT. It is translated as CASSLGAGGQPQHF.

The chain is built from TRBV20-1 and TRBJ2-5, with a possible D match to TRBD1 (5 bases). This CDR3 has 17 residues. V lost 3 bases and J 2 bases, leaving 22 bases between the germline ends. CDR1 is DFQATT, CDR2 SNEGSKA, per germline (reference sequence). CDR3 loop: CSASDFVGQGNQETQYF. The CDR3 nucleotides read TGCAGTGCTAGTGATTTCGTCGGGCAGGGTAATCAAGAGACCCAGTACTTC.

The chain has TRBV7-2 and TRBJ2-7; D might be TRBD1 (5 bases). The CDR3 consists of 17 residues. V lost 5 bases to trimming and J lost 0 bases, with 20 bases between them. Per germline, CDR1 SGHTA and CDR2 FQGNSA. The CDR3: CASSLKTVSILSYEQYF. The CDR3 nucleotides are TGTGCCAGCAGCCTTAAGACAGTTTCCATTCTCTCCTACGAGCAGTACTTC.

V and J are TRBV6-2 or TRBV6-3 and TRBJ1-5; TRBD1 is a possible D gene (6 bases). The germline CDR1 and CDR2 sequences are MNHEY and SVGEGT. The CDR3 runs 18 residues. V lost 2 bases and J 2 bases, leaving 19 bases between the germline ends. The CDR3 region has the DNA TGTGCCAGCAGTTACAGAAGGGGGGGGGCGCGGGGCAATCAGCCCCAGCATTTT. Its protein product is CASSYRRGGARGNQPQHF.

This clonotype was counted only a few times. The chain uses TRBV7-2 and TRBJ1-6, with 8 bases matching TRBD1. The CDR3 extends over 14 amino acids. CDR1 is SGHTA and CDR2 is FQGNSA in the germline V gene. Trimming at V came to 10 bases and at J to 9 bases, leaving 11 bases not matched to a gene. CDR3 sequence reads: CATQGQEFISPLHF. As DNA, the CDR3 is TGTGCCACCCAGGGACAGGAGTTTATTTCACCCCTCCACTTT.

Only a few counts were recorded for this clonotype. The V and J genes are TRBV5-1 and TRBJ2-7, with TRBD1 identical over 7 bases. The CDR3 extends over 13 amino acids. Germline V CDR1 and CDR2: SGHRS, YFSETQ. V trimming: 3 bases; J trimming: 7 bases; junction bases outside the gene matches: 7. DNA for the CDR3: TGCGCCAGCAGCTACCGTCCAGGGGGTGAGCAGTACTTC. Translated, it gives CASSYRPGGEQYF.

The genes are TRBV28 and TRBJ1-6, with TRBD1 matching over 7 bases. Germline trimming cut 10 bases from V and 7 bases from J; bases unmatched to any gene: 7. Germline-derived CDR1 and CDR2 are MDHEN and SYDVKM. This CDR3 spans 13 amino acids. This CDR3 reads CATQDRRNSPLHF. CDR3 nucleotide sequence: TGTGCCACGCAGGACAGGCGAAATTCACCCCTCCACTTT.

The rearrangement uses TRBV10-3 and TRBJ1-6; D is unresolved. This CDR3 spans 15 amino acids. Per the germline V gene, CDR1 is ENHRY and CDR2 is SYGVKD. Trimming pared 4 bases from V and 8 bases from J, leaving 15 bases between. DNA for the CDR3: TGTGCCATCAGTGGCGGGAGGGTTTTGGATTCACCCCTCCACTTT. It specifies CAISGGRVLDSPLHF.

This clonotype was counted between two and nine times. The chain combines TRBV6-1 with TRBJ2-2; 8 nucleotides match TRBD2. V lost 6 bases to trimming and J lost 1 base; unmatched junction nucleotides: 4. Germline V gene data show CDR1 as MNHNS and CDR2 as SASEGT. This CDR3 contains 15 residues. CDR3 nucleotides: TGTGCCAGCAGAAAACTAGCGGAGAACACCGGGGAGCTGTTTTTT. Encoded protein: CASRKLAENTGELFF.

In its sample, this clonotype was seen a few times. V is TRBV7-2 and J is TRBJ2-1; TRBD2 matches 8 bases. The CDR3 runs 15 residues. In germline, CDR1 is SGHTA, CDR2 FQGNSA. Trimming took 5 bases from V and 4 from J; bases not matched to a gene: 7. CDR3 residues: CASSLTSGLYNEQFF. The CDR3 DNA reads as TGTGCCAGCAGCCTCACTAGCGGACTATACAATGAGCAGTTCTTC.

The chain recombines TRBV7-9 with TRBJ2-5; D is tentatively TRBD1 or TRBD2 (5 bases each). V lost 5 bases to trimming and J lost 4 bases, with 14 bases between them. Germline V CDR1 and CDR2: SEHNR, FQNEAQ (reference sequence). CDR3 length equals 14 residues. DNA for the CDR3: TGTGCCAGCAGCGAGTGGGACCGGATAGAGACCCAGTACTTC. Amino acids: CASSEWDRIETQYF.

The chain employs TRBV6-2 or TRBV6-3 and TRBJ2-5; D is perhaps TRBD1 or TRBD2 (5 bases each). The CDR3 is made up of 15 amino acids. Deletions cut 0 bases from V and 4 bases from J, with 12 bases between. Germline lookup yields CDR1 MNHEY and CDR2 SVGEGT. CDR3 region: CASSYSMGTRETQYF. As DNA, the CDR3 is TGTGCCAGCAGTTACTCGATGGGGACGCGAGAGACCCAGTACTTC.

This rearrangement joins TRBV10-3 to TRBJ2-1; possibly TRBD2 for D (7 bases). The CDR3 sequence is 18 residues long. Deletions cut 4 bases from V and 1 base from J, with 20 bases between. Germline assignment: CDR1 ENHRY and CDR2 SYGVKD. CDR3 bases: TGTGCCATCAGTGCTGGGGGGGGCGGGAGAGGGTCCTACAATGAGCAGTTCTTC. It codes for CAISAGGGGRGSYNEQFF.

The chain uses TRBV9 and TRBJ2-2; 10 bases line up with TRBD2. The germline gives CDR1 SGDLS, CDR2 YYNGEE. The J segment lost 6 bases and the V segment lost 3 bases, leaving 2 bases of the junction unmatched. CDR3 length equals 14 residues. CDR3 residues: CASSASGGPGELFF. The CDR3 bases are TGTGCCAGCAGCGCTAGCGGGGGCCCCGGGGAGCTGTTTTTT.

This clonotype was counted between two and nine times. The chain combines TRBV6-2 or TRBV6-3 with TRBJ2-5; tentative D call: TRBD1 (6 bases). Germline V gene sequence: CDR1 MNHEY, CDR2 SVGEGT. The CDR3 has 14 amino acids. V gave up 5 bases and J gave up 1 base, with 11 bases separating them. The CDR3 coding sequence is TGTGCCAGCAGTACCCAGGGGATCCAAGAGACCCAGTACTTC. This codes for CASSTQGIQETQYF.

Many counts were recorded for this clonotype. This chain links TRBV20-1 with TRBJ2-1; D uncertain. Germline CDR1 and CDR2: DFQATT and SNEGSKA (reference sequence). The CDR3 is 15 residues long. V lost 3 bases to trimming and J lost 0 bases, with 12 bases between them. Here the CDR3 reads CSASRAIRSYNEQFF. The CDR3 region has the DNA TGCAGTGCTAGTAGGGCAATACGCTCCTACAATGAGCAGTTCTTC.

This clonotype was seen only a few times. The chain links TRBV6-2 or TRBV6-3 to TRBJ1-1; 7 nucleotides match TRBD1. CDR1 is MNHEY, CDR2 SVGEGT, per germline. After removal of 2 bases from V and 7 bases from J, the junction contained 4 bases not matched to a gene. The CDR3 is 13 residues long. The CDR3 DNA is TGTGCCAGCAGTTACGGACAGGACTTTGAAGCTTTCTTT. Its translation: CASSYGQDFEAFF.

The chain uses TRBV6-5 and TRBJ2-7, with D possibly being TRBD1 or TRBD2 (6 bases each). This CDR3 has 14 amino acids. V shed 2 bases and J shed 5 bases, with 13 bases lying between them. Germline V lookup: CDR1 MNHEY, CDR2 SVGAGI. CDR3 in amino acids: CASSYVLRDNEQYF. The CDR3 DNA follows: TGTGCCAGCAGTTACGTCTTGCGGGACAACGAGCAGTACTTC.

This clonotype has more than one count but fewer than ten. The CDR3 region has the DNA TGCAGCGCCGTAAAACTAGCGGGAGGGCCCAATGAGCAGTTCTTC. It translates to CSAVKLAGGPNEQFF. The chain employs TRBV29-1 and TRBJ2-1, with 13 bases that match TRBD2. Trimming cost V 7 bases and J 6 bases; bases outside gene matches: 9. CDR1 is SQVTM and CDR2 is ANQGSEA in the germline V gene. The CDR3 has 15 amino acids.

The chain has TRBV6-1 and TRBJ1-5; TRBD1 matches 9 bases. CDR1 MNHNS and CDR2 SASEGT come from the germline V gene. The CDR3 spans 14 residues. V shed 6 bases, J shed 4 bases, and the junction held 4 bases outside the gene matches. The CDR3: CASRDGTGNQPQHF. CDR3 DNA sequence: TGTGCCAGCAGAGACGGGACAGGGAATCAGCCCCAGCATTTT.

The J gene is TRBJ2-7, the V gene TRBV21-1; no DNA check was done on the table's D call, TRBD1. TRBV21-1 counts as a pseudogene. The CDR3 is 14 amino acids. The CDR3 bases are TGTGCCAGCAGCAAATCCCAGGGGGACTACGAGCAGTACTTC. Translated: CASSKSQGDYEQYF.